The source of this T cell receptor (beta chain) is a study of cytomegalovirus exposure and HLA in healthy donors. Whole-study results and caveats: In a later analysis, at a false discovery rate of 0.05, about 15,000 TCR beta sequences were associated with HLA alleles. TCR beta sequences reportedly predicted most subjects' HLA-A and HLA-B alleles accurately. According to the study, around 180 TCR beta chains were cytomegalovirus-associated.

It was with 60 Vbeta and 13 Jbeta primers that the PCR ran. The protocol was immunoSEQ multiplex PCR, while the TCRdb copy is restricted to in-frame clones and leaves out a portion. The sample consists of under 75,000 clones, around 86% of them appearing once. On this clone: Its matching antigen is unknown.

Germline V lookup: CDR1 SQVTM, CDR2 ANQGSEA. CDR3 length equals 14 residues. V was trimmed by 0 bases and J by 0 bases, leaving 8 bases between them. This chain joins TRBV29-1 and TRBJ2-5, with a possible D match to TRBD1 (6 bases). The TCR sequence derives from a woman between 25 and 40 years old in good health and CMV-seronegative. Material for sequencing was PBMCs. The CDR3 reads CSVEEQGYQETQYF. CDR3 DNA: TGCAGCGTTGAAGAGCAGGGGTACCAAGAGACCCAGTACTTC.